This TCR beta chain was recorded in a study of blood T cell repertoires in COVID-19. Turning to the study itself: Spain, Italy and the United States supplied samples that represented acute and convalescent COVID-19. PBMCs, B-cell-depleted T cells, or T cells provided the cDNA or gDNA that made up the material.

This clone showed up just a few times. CDR3 length equals 15 residues. V was cut by 5 bases and J by 5 bases, with 13 bases left in between. The V gene's germline CDR1 is MNHEY and CDR2 SMNVEV (reference sequence). The assay was immunoSEQ multiplex PCR, and TCRdb's table has in-frame clones only and misses some. In the table there are under 300,000 clones, over 90% of which are singletons. This clonotype was sampled from a man aged 25-45 years with COVID-19, enrolled during active disease. The chain couples TRBV27 to TRBJ1-6; tentatively, D is TRBD1 (6 bases). The specimen was peripheral blood. The CDR3 nucleotides are TGTGCCAGCAGTCCTCCGAGGACAGATAATTCACCCCTCCACTTT. Translating gives CASSPPRTDNSPLHF.